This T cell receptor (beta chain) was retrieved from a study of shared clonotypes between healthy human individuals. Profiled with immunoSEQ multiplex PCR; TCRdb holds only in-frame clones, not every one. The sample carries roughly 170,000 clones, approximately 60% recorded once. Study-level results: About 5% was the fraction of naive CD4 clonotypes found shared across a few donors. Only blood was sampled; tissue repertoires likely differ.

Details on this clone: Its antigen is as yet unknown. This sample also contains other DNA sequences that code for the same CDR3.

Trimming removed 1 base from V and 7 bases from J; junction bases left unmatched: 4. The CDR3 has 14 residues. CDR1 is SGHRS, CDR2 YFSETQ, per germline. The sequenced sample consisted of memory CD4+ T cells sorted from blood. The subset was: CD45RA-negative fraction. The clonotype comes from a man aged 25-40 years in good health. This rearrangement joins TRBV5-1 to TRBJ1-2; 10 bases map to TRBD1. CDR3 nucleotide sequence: TGCGCCAGCAGCTTGTCGACAGGGGGCAGTGGCTACACCTTC. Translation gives CASSLSTGGSGYTF. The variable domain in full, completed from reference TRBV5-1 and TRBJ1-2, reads KAGVTQTPRYLIKTRGQQVTLSCSPISGHRSVSWYQQTPGQGLQFLFEYFSETQRNKGNFPGRFSGRQFSNSRSEMNVSTLELGDSALYLCASSLSTGGSGYTFGSGTRLTVV.